Described below is a single TCR beta chain sequence and its context. Assay: immunoSEQ multiplex PCR; the TCRdb copy retains only in-frame clones and omits some. The sample records more than 80,000 clones, 71% being singletons. This sample was included in a study of blood T cell repertoires in COVID-19. This CDR3 has 12 residues. Trimming left V 5 bases short and J 4 bases short, with 8 bases between. V is TRBV12-3 or TRBV12-4 and J is TRBJ1-2; no clear D gene. Sequencing used peripheral blood. The origin of this receptor is a human donor with acute or convalescent COVID-19. The donor label of this sample is uncertain. In DNA form, the CDR3 reads TGTGCCAGCAGTGGAGACCTCTATGGCTACACCTTC. Its translation: CASSGDLYGYTF.